This T cell receptor (beta chain) was sequenced in a study of radiotherapy plus CTLA-4 blockade in lung cancer. In the study overall: Overall, around 18% of patients showed an objective response, while over 25% attained disease control. Study-level findings and limits: The study found tumor-derived TCR clones expanded in blood after radiotherapy plus ipilimumab.

On this clone: Antigen unknown.

Profiled with immunoSEQ multiplex PCR; TCRdb holds only in-frame clones, not every one. Here the sample spans around 72,000 clones, over 65% being singletons. V was trimmed by 6 bases and J by 3 bases, leaving 18 bases between them. CDR1 and CDR2 (germline): WSHSY, SAAADI. This CDR3 is 16 amino acids long. The starting material was peripheral blood, obtained from a patient treated with radiotherapy plus ipilimumab. The V gene is TRBV10-2, the J gene TRBJ1-5; the D gene is possibly TRBD1 (5 bases). The TCR comes from a human donor with non-small cell lung cancer who had a complete response to radiotherapy plus ipilimumab. For the CDR3, the DNA is TGCGCCAGCAGCACACCCACCTGGGGCCTCAATCAGCCCCAGCATTTT. It specifies CASSTPTWGLNQPQHF.